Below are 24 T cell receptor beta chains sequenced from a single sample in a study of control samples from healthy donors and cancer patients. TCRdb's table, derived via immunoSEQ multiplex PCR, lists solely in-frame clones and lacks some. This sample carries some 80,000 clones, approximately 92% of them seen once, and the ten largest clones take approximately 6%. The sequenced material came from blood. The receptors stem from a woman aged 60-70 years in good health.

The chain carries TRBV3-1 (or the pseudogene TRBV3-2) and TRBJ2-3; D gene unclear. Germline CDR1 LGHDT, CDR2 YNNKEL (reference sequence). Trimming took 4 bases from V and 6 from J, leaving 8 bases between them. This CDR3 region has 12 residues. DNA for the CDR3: TGTGCCAGCAGCCCCTCTATGGATACGCAGTATTTT. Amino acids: CASSPSMDTQYF.

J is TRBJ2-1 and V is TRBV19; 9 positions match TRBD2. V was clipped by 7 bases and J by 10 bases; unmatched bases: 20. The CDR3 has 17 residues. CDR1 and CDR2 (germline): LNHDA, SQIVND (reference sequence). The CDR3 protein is CASTLNFGSGSRKEQFF. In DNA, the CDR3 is TGTGCCAGTACCTTAAATTTCGGTAGCGGGAGTAGGAAGGAGCAGTTCTTC.

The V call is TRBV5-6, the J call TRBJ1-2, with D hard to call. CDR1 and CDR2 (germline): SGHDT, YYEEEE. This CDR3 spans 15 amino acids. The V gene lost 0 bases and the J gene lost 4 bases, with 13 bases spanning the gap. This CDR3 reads CASSLVAQASYGYTF. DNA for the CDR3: TGTGCCAGCAGCTTGGTTGCCCAGGCCTCCTATGGCTACACCTTC.

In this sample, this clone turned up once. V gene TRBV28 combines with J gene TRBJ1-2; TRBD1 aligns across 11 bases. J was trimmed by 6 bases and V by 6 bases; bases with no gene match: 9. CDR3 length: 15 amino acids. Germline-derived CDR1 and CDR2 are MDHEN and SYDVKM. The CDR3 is CASRPRDRGYDGYTF. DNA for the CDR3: TGTGCCAGCAGACCCCGGGACAGGGGGTATGATGGCTACACCTTC.

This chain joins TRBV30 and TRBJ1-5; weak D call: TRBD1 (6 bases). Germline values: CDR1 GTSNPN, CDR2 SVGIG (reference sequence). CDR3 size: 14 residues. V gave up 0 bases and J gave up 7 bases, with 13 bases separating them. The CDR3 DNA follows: TGTGCCTGGAGTGTGGGCCAGGGGAACCAGCCCCAGCATTTT. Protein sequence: CAWSVGQGNQPQHF.

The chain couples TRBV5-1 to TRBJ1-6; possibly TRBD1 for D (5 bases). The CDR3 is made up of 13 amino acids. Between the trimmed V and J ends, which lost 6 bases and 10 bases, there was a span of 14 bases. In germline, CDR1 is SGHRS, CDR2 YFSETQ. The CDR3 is CASTIGDGSPLHF. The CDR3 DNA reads TGCGCCAGCACCATAGGGGATGGATCACCCCTCCACTTT.

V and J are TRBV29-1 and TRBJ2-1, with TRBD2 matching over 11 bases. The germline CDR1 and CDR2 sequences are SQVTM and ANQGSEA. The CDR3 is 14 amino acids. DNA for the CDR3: TGCAGTGAATCCGGGACTAGCGGATACAATGAGCAGTTCTTC. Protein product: CSESGTSGYNEQFF.

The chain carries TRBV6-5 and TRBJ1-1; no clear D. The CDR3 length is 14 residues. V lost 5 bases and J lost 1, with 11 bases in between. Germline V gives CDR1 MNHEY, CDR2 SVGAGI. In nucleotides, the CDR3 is TGTGCCAGCAGTACTAGACGTCGGAACACTGAAGCTTTCTTT. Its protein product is CASSTRRRNTEAFF.

The CDR3 nucleotides are TGTGCCAGCAGTTTACGCACTGAAGCTTTCTTT. Amino acid sequence: CASSLRTEAFF. This rearrangement joins TRBV28 to TRBJ1-1; no reliable D call. The CDR3 loop spans 11 amino acids. V lost 2 bases and J 4 bases, leaving 2 bases between the germline ends. Germline values: CDR1 MDHEN, CDR2 SYDVKM.

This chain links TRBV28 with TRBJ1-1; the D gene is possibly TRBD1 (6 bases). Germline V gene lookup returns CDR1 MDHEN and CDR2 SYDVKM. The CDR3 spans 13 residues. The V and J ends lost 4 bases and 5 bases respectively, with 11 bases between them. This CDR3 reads CASSWGGGTEAFF. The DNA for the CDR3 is TGTGCCAGCAGTTGGGGAGGGGGAACTGAAGCTTTCTTT.

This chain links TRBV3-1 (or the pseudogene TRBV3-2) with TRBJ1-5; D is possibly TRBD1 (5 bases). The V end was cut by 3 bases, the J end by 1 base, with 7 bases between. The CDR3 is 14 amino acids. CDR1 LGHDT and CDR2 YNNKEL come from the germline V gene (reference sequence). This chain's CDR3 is CASSQGGSNQPQHF. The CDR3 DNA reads TGTGCCAGCAGCCAGGGGGGGAGCAATCAGCCCCAGCATTTT.

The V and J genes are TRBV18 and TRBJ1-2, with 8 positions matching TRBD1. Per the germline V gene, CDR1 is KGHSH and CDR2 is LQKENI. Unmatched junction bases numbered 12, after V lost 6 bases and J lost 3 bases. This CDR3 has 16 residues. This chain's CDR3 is CASSPGGQQGDYGYTF. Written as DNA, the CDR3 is TGTGCCAGCTCGCCCGGCGGGCAACAGGGGGACTATGGCTACACCTTC.

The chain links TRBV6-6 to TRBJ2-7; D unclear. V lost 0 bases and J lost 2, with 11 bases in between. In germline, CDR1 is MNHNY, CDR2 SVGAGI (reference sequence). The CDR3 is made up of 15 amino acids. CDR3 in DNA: TGTGCCAGCAGTTACTCATTAATGGGCACCTACGAGCAGTACTTC. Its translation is CASSYSLMGTYEQYF.

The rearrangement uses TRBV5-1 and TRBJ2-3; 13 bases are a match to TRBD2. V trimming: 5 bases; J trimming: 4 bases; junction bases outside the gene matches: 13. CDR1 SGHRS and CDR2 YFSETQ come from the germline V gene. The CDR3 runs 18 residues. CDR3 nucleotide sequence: TGCGCCAGCAGTCCGGGACTAGCGGGAAATAGGAAGGCAGATACGCAGTATTTT. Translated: CASSPGLAGNRKADTQYF. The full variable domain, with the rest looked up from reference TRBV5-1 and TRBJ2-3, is KAGVTQTPRYLIKTRGQQVTLSCSPISGHRSVSWYQQTPGQGLQFLFEYFSETQRNKGNFPGRFSGRQFSNSRSEMNVSTLELGDSALYLCASSPGLAGNRKADTQYFGPGTRLTVL.

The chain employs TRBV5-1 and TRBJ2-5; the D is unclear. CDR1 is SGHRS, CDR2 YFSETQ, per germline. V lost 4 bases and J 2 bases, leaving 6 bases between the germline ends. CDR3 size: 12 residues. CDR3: CASSRQQETQYF. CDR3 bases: TGCGCCAGCAGCCGACAACAAGAGACCCAGTACTTC.

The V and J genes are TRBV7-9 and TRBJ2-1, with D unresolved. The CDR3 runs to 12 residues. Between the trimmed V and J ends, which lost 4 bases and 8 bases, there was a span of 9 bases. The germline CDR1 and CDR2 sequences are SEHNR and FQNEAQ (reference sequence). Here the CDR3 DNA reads TGTGCCAGCAGCTCTTTACGGCATGAGCAGTTCTTC. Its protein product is CASSSLRHEQFF.

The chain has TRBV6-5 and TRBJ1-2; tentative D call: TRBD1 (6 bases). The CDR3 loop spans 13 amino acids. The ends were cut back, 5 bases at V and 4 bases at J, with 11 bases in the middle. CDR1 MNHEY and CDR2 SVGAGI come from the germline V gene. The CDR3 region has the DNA TGTGCCAGCAGTACCGAAGGGGGCTATGGCTACACCTTC. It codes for CASSTEGGYGYTF.

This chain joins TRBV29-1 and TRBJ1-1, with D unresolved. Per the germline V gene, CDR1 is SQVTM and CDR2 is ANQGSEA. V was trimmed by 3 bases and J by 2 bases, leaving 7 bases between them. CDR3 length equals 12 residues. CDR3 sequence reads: CSVDLENTEAFF. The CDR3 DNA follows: TGCAGCGTTGACTTAGAAAACACTGAAGCTTTCTTT. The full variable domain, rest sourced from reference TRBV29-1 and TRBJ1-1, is SAVISQKPSRDICQRGTSLTIQCQVDSQVTMMFWYRQQPGQSLTLIATANQGSEATYESGFVIDKFPISRPNLTFSTLTVSNMSPEDSSIYLCSVDLENTEAFFGQGTRLTVV.

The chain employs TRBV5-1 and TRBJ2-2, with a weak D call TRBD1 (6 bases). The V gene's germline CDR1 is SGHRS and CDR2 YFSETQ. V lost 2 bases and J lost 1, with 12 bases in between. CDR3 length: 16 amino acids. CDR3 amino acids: CASSFPQGQNTGELFF. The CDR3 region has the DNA TGCGCCAGCAGCTTTCCCCAGGGGCAGAACACCGGGGAGCTGTTTTTT. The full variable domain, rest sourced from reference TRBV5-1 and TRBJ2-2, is KAGVTQTPRYLIKTRGQQVTLSCSPISGHRSVSWYQQTPGQGLQFLFEYFSETQRNKGNFPGRFSGRQFSNSRSEMNVSTLELGDSALYLCASSFPQGQNTGELFFGEGSRLTVL.

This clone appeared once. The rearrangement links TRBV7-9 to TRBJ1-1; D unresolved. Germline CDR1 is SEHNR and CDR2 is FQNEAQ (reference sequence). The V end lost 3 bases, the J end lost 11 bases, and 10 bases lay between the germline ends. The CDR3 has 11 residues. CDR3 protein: CASSFSNGAFF. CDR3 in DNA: TGTGCCAGCAGCTTTTCGAATGGGGCTTTCTTT.

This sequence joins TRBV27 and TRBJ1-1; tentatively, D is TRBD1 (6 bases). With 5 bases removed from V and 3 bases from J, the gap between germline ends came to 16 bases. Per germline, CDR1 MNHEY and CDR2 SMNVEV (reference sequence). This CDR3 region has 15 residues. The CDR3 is CASSLTSGADTEAFF. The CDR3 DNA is TGTGCCAGCAGTCTTACCTCAGGGGCGGACACTGAAGCTTTCTTT.

As DNA, the CDR3 is TGTGCCTGGAGTGCAATCCGGGACAGTACTCGCAATCAGCCCCAGCATTTT. This encodes CAWSAIRDSTRNQPQHF. The rearrangement joins TRBV30 to TRBJ1-5; TRBD1 matches at 7 bases. Unmatched junction bases numbered 11, after V lost 1 base and J lost 2 bases. This CDR3 spans 17 amino acids. Germline V gene data show CDR1 as GTSNPN and CDR2 as SVGIG (reference sequence).

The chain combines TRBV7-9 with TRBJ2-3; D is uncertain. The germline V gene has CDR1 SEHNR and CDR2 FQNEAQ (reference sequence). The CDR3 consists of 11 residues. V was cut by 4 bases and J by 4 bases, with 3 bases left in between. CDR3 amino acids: CASSSADTQYF. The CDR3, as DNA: TGTGCCAGCAGCTCCGCAGATACGCAGTATTTT. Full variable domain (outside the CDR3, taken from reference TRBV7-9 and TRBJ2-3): DTGVSQNPRHKITKRGQNVTFRCDPISEHNRLYWYRQTLGQGPEFLTYFQNEAQLEKSRLLSDRFSAERPKGSFSTLEIQRTEQGDSAMYLCASSSADTQYFGPGTRLTVL.

CDR3 DNA sequence: TGTGCCTGGAGTGTACTGGGCCAAAATTCACCCCTCCACTTT. It yields the protein CAWSVLGQNSPLHF. The rearrangement uses TRBV30 and TRBJ1-6; D remains unclear. The CDR3 covers 14 residues. From germline, CDR1 is GTSNPN and CDR2 SVGIG (reference sequence). The V gene lost 0 bases and the J gene lost 7 bases, with 10 bases spanning the gap.